Listed here are 10 T cell receptor beta chains from one sample, sequenced in a study of T cell repertoires in cytomegalovirus infection. These receptors have no known antigen. From the reads, TCRdb called clonotypes with MiXCR, one entry per CDR3 protein. This repertoire shows approximately 1,000,000 distinct CDR3 sequences, about a third found once; its top ten account for around an eighth. The sample consisted of cultured CD8+ T cells from PBMCs, taken from culture after CMV antigen stimulation. These receptors originate from a human donor in good health (CMV status not recorded). Some clones in this sample may be carry-over from other donors' samples.

This clonotype was recorded once. The J gene is TRBJ1-2, the V gene TRBV27; possible D gene TRBD1, 5 bases. Trimming left V 5 bases short and J 6 bases short, with 13 bases between. Germline V lookup: CDR1 MNHEY, CDR2 SMNVEV (reference sequence). This CDR3 is built from 13 residues. CDR3 residues: CASSAIQGDGYTF. The CDR3 DNA reads as TGTGCCAGCAGTGCGATCCAGGGAGATGGCTACACCTTC.

This clonotype showed up just a few times. The V gene is TRBV19, the J gene TRBJ1-1, with D uncertain. The CDR3 runs 15 residues. Trimming took 3 bases from V and 1 from J, leaving 12 bases between them. Germline CDR1 reads LNHDA; CDR2 reads SQIVND (reference sequence). The CDR3 loop is CASSISGGPNTEAFF. As DNA, the CDR3 is TGTGCCAGTAGTATCTCCGGAGGACCGAACACTGAAGCTTTCTTT.

This rearrangement joins TRBV7-9 to TRBJ2-2, with unresolved D. CDR1 is SEHNR, CDR2 FQNEAQ, per germline (reference sequence). The CDR3 length is 13 residues. The V and J ends lost 2 bases and 5 bases respectively, with 6 bases between them. The CDR3: CASSLYETGELFF. In DNA form, the CDR3 reads TGTGCCAGCAGCTTATACGAGACCGGGGAGCTGTTTTTT.

This sequence joins TRBV6-6 and TRBJ1-1; 7 nucleotides align to TRBD1. The germline CDR1 and CDR2 sequences are MNHNY and SVGAGI (reference sequence). The CDR3 length is 15 residues. With V trimmed by 5 bases and J by 0 bases, 6 bases remained unmatched. The CDR3 bases are TGTGCCAGCAGTCTAGCGGACAGGATGAACACTGAAGCTTTCTTT. It specifies CASSLADRMNTEAFF.

The gene calls are TRBV19 and TRBJ2-5, with D unclear. V was shortened by 7 bases and J by 3 bases, with 15 bases between the two germline ends. The CDR3 totals 14 residues. Germline CDR1 reads LNHDA; CDR2 reads SQIVND (reference sequence). The DNA for the CDR3 is TGTGCCAGTAATAGGCCCACAGAGGAAGAGACCCAGTACTTC. This encodes CASNRPTEEETQYF. Based on the CDR3 plus reference TRBV19 and TRBJ2-5, the full variable domain is DGGITQSPKYLFRKEGQNVTLSCEQNLNHDAMYWYRQDPGQGLRLIYYSQIVNDFQKGDIAEGYSVSREKKESFPLTVTSAQKNPTAFYLCASNRPTEEETQYFGPGTRLLVL.

This clonotype was picked up one time. V and J are TRBV6-2 or TRBV6-3 and TRBJ1-2; TRBD1 is a possible D gene (5 bases). This CDR3 is built from 14 residues. Trimming shortened V by 7 bases and J by 8 bases, and 20 bases separated the two germline ends. Per the germline V gene, CDR1 is MNHEY and CDR2 is SVGEGT. Written as DNA, the CDR3 is TGTGCCAGCACAAATTCCGGGGCAGGTCACGGCTACACCTTC. Encoded protein: CASTNSGAGHGYTF.

To note about this clonotype: Just one base apart from a much larger clone, this may be a read error. The rearrangement joins TRBV7-2 to TRBJ2-3, with 7 bases fitting TRBD1. CDR1 is SGHTA and CDR2 is FQGNSA in the germline V gene. The CDR3 is 15 amino acids. The trim removed 6 bases at V and 7 bases at J, leaving 13 bases unmatched. The CDR3 is CASSLSEGALHTQYF. The CDR3, as DNA: TGTGCCAGCAGTCTTAGCGAGGGGGCCTTACATACGCAGTATTTT.

J is TRBJ2-7 and V is TRBV7-9; tentatively, D is TRBD1 (6 bases). The CDR3 contains 17 residues. The germline gives CDR1 SEHNR, CDR2 FQNEAQ (reference sequence). Trimming removed 1 base from V and 0 bases from J, with 16 bases in between. In DNA, the CDR3 is TGTGCCAGCAGCTTAGTCGACAGGCATGAGCGCTCCTACGAGCAGTACTTC. Translated, it gives CASSLVDRHERSYEQYF. The complete variable domain, with remaining parts taken from reference TRBV7-9 and TRBJ2-7, reads DTGVSQNPRHKITKRGQNVTFRCDPISEHNRLYWYRQTLGQGPEFLTYFQNEAQLEKSRLLSDRFSAERPKGSFSTLEIQRTEQGDSAMYLCASSLVDRHERSYEQYFGPGTRLTVT.

This clonotype came up many times. V gene TRBV27 combines with J gene TRBJ2-7; 9 positions agree with TRBD1. Per germline, CDR1 MNHEY and CDR2 SMNVEV (reference sequence). The ends lost 0 bases at V and 4 bases at J; junction bases unmatched: 4. The CDR3 is 15 amino acids. The chain's CDR3 is CASSLSRTGAYEQYV. In DNA, the CDR3 is TGTGCCAGCAGTTTATCCCGGACAGGGGCGTACGAGCAGTACGTC.

The rearrangement uses TRBV3-1 and TRBJ1-1; D gene uncertain. The length of the CDR3 is 11 residues. Trimming removed 4 bases at V and 8 bases at J, with 8 bases between. Germline lookup yields CDR1 LGHDT and CDR2 YNNKEL (reference sequence). The CDR3 bases are TGTGCCAGCAGCCGGGAGCTCGAAGCTTTCTTT. This encodes CASSRELEAFF.